This T cell receptor beta chain was profiled in a study of metastatic and nonmetastatic thyroid tumors (dated by TCRdb to about 2020). For the wider study: Repertoires from peripheral blood and from tumor or nodule tissue samples of malignant and benign thyroid patients were compared. General findings and caveats noted by the study authors: In both blood and tumor samples, malignant tumors were reported to have significantly higher TCR beta diversity than benign nodules.

The method behind the library was PCR. Sequencing took place on an Illumina HiSeq 4000. High-throughput sequencing was used to profile the TCR beta-chain CDR3 region of each patient. The paper's data handling went like this. A classifier to discriminate distant-metastatic papillary thyroid cancer patients was built from CDR3 differences across clinicopathological groups. Repertoire diversity was assessed with the Shannon index, and tumor-blood repertoire similarity with the Morisita-Horn index. Clones were called with MiXCR by TCRdb after fastp trimmed the public reads at Q25, and only in-frame beta chains were retained. TCRdb's processing, not the authors', yielded these V and J calls. Here the sample has 35,000 to 50,000 clones; about 4.3% occur a single time. The ten largest clones take up roughly a tenth of the sample. Counted from cysteine to phenylalanine, this CDR3 has 14 amino acids. The retained sequence is limited to the CDR3, 42 bases, with the frame set at the first base. CDR1 and CDR2 were assigned from the germline V gene as MGHRA and YSYEKL.

No patient had received any treatment before thyroid surgery. Using T-cell receptor beta sequencing, the study looked back at clinical samples from patients collected from about 2011 to 2019. Only a few counts were recorded for this clone. Its antigen is still unknown. An end of the junction differs from the germline gene, which may be a read error. This TCR came from a female donor with papillary thyroid cancer or a benign thyroid nodule (not recorded which). Some clones in this sample may be carry-over from other donors' samples. The sequence links TRBV4-1 to TRBJ2-7; no confident D gene assignment can be made. The sequencing sample was made of blood. The CDR3 here reads CASSQNTVSYEQYF. The nucleotides read TGCGCCAGCAGCCAAAATACGGTCTCCTATGAGCAGTACTTC.